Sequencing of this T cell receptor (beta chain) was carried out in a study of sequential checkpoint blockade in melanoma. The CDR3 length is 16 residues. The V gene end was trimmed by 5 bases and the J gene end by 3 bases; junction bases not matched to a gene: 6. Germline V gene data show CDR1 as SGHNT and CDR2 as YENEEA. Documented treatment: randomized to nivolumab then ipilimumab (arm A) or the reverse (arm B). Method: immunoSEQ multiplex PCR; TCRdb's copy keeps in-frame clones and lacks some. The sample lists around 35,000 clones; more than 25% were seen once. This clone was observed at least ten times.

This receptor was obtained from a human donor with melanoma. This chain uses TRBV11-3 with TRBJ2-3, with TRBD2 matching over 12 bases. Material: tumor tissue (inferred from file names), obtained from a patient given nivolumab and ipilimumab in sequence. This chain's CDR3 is CASSLRLAGATDTQYF. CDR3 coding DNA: TGTGCCAGCAGCCTCCGACTAGCGGGGGCTACAGATACGCAGTATTTT.